This T cell receptor beta chain came from a study of technical replicates of blood from a handful of donors. The assay was immunoSEQ multiplex PCR, and TCRdb's table has in-frame clones only and misses some. The table lists tens of thousands of clones, about 86% of them singletons. Source material: PBMCs. This TCR derives from a human donor in good health. Some clones in this sample may be carry-over from other donors' samples.

CDR3 amino acids: CASSSGRGEKLFF. In DNA form, the CDR3 reads TGTGCCAGCAGCTCCGGACGCGGGGAAAAACTGTTTTTT. This chain uses TRBV13 with TRBJ1-4, with no clear D. The CDR3 length is 13 residues. Germline values: CDR1 PRHDT, CDR2 FYEKMQ (reference sequence). Trimming stripped 4 bases from V and 8 bases from J, with 11 bases between.